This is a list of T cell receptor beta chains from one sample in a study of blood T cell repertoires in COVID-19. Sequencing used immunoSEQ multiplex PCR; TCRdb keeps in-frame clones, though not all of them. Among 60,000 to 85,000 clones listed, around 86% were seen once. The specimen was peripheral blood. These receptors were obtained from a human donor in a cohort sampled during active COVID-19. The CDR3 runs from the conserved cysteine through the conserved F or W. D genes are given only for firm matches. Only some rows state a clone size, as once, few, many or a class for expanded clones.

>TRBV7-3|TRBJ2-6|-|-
CASSLSGDSGANVLTF
TGTGCCAGCAGCTTATCTGGAGACTCTGGGGCCAACGTCCTGACTTTC
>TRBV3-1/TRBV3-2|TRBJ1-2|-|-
CASSQGREISYGYTF
TGTGCCAGCAGCCAAGGGCGGGAAATTTCCTATGGCTACACCTTC
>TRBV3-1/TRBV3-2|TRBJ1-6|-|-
CASSPSRDSPLHF
TGTGCCAGCAGCCCCAGCCGGGATTCACCCCTCCACTTT
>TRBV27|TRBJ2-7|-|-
CASSPQGFYEQYF
TGTGCCAGCAGTCCCCAGGGTTTCTACGAGCAGTACTTC
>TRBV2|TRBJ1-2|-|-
CASTERYNYGYTF
TGTGCCAGCACCGAGAGGTACAACTATGGCTACACCTTC
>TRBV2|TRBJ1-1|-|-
CASNEEGGTEAFF
TGTGCCAGCAATGAAGAGGGGGGGACTGAAGCTTTCTTT
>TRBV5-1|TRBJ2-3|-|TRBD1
CASSLRGQSSTDTQYF
TGCGCCAGCAGCTTGAGGGGACAGTCTAGCACAGATACGCAGTATTTT
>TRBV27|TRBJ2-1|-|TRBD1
CASSFDRGSYNEQFF
TGTGCCAGCAGTTTCGACAGGGGGTCTTACAATGAGCAGTTCTTC
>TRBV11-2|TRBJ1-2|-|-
CASSLVSSYGYTF
TGTGCCAGCAGTCTAGTTAGCTCATATGGCTACACCTTC
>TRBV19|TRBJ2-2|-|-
CASSLGRSGANTGELFF
TGTGCCAGTAGCCTGGGGCGGTCGGGGGCGAACACCGGGGAGCTGTTTTTT
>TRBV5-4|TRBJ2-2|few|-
CASTLTGKNTGELFF
TGTGCCAGCACTCTCACGGGGAAGAACACCGGGGAGCTGTTTTTT
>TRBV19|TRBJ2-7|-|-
CASSIDLPPRGEQYF
TGTGCCAGTAGTATAGATCTACCGCCCAGGGGCGAGCAGTACTTC
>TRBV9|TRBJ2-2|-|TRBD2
CASSATSDVAGELFF
TGTGCCAGCAGCGCAACTAGCGATGTCGCCGGGGAGCTGTTTTTT
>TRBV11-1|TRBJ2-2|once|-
CASSSYTGYTGELFF
TGTGCCAGCAGCTCCTACACAGGGTACACCGGGGAGCTGTTTTTT
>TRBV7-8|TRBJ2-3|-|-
CASSRMREDTQYF
TGTGCCAGCAGCCGTATGAGGGAGGATACGCAGTATTTT
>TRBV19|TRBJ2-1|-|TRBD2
CASRNRGELAGKYNEQFF
TGCGCCAGTAGGAACCGAGGGGAACTAGCGGGCAAATACAATGAGCAGTTCTTC
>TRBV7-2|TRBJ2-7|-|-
CASSLNPGAYEQYF
TGTGCCAGCAGCTTAAACCCAGGGGCCTACGAGCAGTACTTC
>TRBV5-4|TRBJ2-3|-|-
CASSFYSTDTQYF
TGTGCCAGCAGCTTCTATAGCACAGATACGCAGTATTTT
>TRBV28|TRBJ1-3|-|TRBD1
CASSEQGISGNTIYF
TGTGCCAGCAGTGAACAGGGGATCTCTGGAAACACCATATATTTT
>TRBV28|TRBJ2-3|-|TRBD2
CASGGEGTDTQYF
TGTGCCAGCGGGGGGGAAGGCACAGATACGCAGTATTTT
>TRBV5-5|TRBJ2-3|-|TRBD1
CASSRIDRVTDTQYF
TGTGCCAGCAGCCGGATCGACAGGGTCACAGATACGCAGTATTTT
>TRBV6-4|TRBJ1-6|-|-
CASSDQGLSEASYNSPLHF
TGTGCCAGCAGTGACCAGGGACTTTCAGAGGCCTCCTATAATTCACCCCTCCACTTT
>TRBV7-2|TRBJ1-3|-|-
CASSHKIFGPGNTIYF
TGTGCCAGCAGCCATAAAATTTTTGGCCCTGGAAACACCATATATTTT
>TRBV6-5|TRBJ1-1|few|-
CASSYDRKNTEAFF
TGTGCCAGCAGTTACGACAGGAAGAACACTGAAGCTTTCTTT
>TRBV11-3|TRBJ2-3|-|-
CASSSGWNTDTQYF
TGTGCCAGCAGCTCAGGGTGGAACACAGATACGCAGTATTTT
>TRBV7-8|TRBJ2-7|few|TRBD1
CASSQGQGPPYEQYF
TGTGCCAGCAGCCAAGGACAGGGGCCACCCTACGAGCAGTACTTC
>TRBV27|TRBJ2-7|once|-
CASSRTGRGFEQYF
TGTGCCAGCAGTCGTACAGGGAGAGGGTTCGAGCAGTACTTC
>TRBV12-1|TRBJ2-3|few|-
CASSSIGVRPSLDTQYF
TGTGCCAGCAGCTCAATAGGGGTTAGACCATCGTTAGATACGCAGTATTTT
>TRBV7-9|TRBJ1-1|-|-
CASSPSLGRTEAFF
TGTGCCAGCAGCCCTTCACTGGGGAGGACTGAAGCTTTCTTT
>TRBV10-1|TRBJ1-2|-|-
CASSESGGRGTLGYGYTF
TGCGCCAGCAGTGAGTCGGGGGGAAGGGGTACGCTCGGCTATGGCTACACCTTC